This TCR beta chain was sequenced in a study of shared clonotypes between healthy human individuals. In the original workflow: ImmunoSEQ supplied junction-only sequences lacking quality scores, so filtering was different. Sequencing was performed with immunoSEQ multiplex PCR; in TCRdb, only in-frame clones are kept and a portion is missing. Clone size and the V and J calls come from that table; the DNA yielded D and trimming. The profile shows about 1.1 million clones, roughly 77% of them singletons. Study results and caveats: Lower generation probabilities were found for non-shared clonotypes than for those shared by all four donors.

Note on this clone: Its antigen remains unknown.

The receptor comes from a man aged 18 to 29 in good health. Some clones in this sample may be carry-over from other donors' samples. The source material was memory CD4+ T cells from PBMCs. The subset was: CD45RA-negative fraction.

CDR3 bases: TGCAGCGTTCGGGGACAGTTCTCCTACGAGCAGTACTTC. It is translated as CSVRGQFSYEQYF. The chain carries TRBV29-1 and TRBJ2-7, with 7 bases identical to TRBD1. CDR3 length: 13 residues. The ends lost 5 bases at V and 0 bases at J; junction bases unmatched: 4. From germline, CDR1 is SQVTM and CDR2 ANQGSEA.